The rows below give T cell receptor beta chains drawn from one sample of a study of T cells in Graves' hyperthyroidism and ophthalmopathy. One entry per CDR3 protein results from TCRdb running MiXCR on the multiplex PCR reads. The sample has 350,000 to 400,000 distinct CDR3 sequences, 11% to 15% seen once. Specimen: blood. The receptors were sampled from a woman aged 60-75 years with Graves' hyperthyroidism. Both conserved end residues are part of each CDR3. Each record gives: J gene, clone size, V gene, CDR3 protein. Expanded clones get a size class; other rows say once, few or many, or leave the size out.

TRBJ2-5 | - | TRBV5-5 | CASSLGTGTVKTQYF
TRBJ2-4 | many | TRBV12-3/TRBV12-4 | CASSLSSGKWAIPTVAKNIQYF
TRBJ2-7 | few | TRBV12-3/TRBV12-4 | CASSFWDYEQYF
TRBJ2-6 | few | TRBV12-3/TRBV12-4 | CASSTVPGRASGANVLTF
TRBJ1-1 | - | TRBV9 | CASSVIGRGEAFF
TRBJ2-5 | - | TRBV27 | CASSLGGFERPRWYF
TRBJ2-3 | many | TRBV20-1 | CSARVFGPQDTQYF
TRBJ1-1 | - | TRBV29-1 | CSVEAGKNTEAFF
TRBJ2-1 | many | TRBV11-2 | CASSLDYLAGLYEQFF
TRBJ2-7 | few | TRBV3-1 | CASSPRTSGNPYEQYF
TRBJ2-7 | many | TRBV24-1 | CATMGGARDEQYF
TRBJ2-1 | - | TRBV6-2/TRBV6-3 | CASTQGYNEQFF
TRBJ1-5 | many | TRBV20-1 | CSARETTLSNQPQHF
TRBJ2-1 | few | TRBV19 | CASKRDDIYNEQFF
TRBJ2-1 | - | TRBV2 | CASSEALHKEQFF
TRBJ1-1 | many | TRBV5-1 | CASKTGQPNTEAFF
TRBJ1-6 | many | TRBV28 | CASKGPSVSPLHF
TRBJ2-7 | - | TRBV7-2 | CASSPPGPILTYEQYF
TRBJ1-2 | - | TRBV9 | CASSVAVVTEGTDYGYTF
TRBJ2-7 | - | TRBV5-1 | CASSSWTSGRRSYEQYF
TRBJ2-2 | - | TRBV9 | CASSVVSGQGAPGELFF
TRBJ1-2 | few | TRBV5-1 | CASSLGAGLAGYTF
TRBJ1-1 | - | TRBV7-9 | CASSLTSKNTEAFF
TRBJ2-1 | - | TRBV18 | CASSPRGTEQFF
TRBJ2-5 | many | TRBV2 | CASSDRGQETQYF
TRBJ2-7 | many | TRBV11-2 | CASSFTSGGRGYEQYF
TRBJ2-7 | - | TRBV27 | CASSPMGLSYEQYF
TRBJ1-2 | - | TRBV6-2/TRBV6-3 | CASSGTIGMSYGYTF
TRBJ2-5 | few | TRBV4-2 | CASSSIMRENQYF
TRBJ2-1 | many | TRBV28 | CASSFGDSVTRFF
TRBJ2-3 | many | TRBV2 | CASKPLAGGTDTQYF
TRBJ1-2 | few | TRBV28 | CASSHGTGARVYGYTF
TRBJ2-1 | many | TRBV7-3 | CASSTGQGGNEQFF
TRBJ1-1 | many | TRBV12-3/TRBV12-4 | CASSTGEEDTEAFF
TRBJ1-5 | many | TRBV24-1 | CATGDAAQPQHF
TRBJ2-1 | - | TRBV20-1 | CSARDTGLVYNEQFF
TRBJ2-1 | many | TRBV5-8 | CATSVDSSNEQFF
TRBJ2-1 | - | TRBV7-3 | CASSQPGLAGFYNEQFF
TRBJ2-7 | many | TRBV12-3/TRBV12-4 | CASSLVEGGYEQYF
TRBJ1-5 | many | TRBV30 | CAWSPGQGYQPQHF
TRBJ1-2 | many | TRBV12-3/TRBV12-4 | CASSIGRVGYTF
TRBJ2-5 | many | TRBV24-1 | CATSWGTSGRETQYF
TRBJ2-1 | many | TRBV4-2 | CASSQGTGLNEQFF
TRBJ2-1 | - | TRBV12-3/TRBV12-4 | CASSPGTSGLSEQFF
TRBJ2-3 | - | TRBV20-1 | CSARREGSDTQYF
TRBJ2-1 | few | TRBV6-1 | CASSPATSGRVGEQFF
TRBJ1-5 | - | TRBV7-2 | CASSLAGGQLNQPQHF
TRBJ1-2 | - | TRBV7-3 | CASSPPTEYYGYTF
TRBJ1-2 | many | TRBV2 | CAGQGQGYGYTF